These 15 T cell receptor beta chains came from one sample sequenced in a study of beta chain features in type 1 diabetes. TCRB transcripts that were expressed got sequenced, as all of the isolated RNA had been reverse transcribed. The protocol was immunoSEQ multiplex PCR, while the TCRdb copy is restricted to in-frame clones and leaves out a portion. The sample has fewer than 900,000 clones, around a sixth seen once. The sequenced material came from naive CD4+ T cells from blood. All receptors come from a woman under 30 in good health.

The chain uses TRBV7-3 and TRBJ2-5, with D possibly being TRBD1 (6 bases). Trimming stripped 4 bases from V and 5 bases from J, with 17 bases between. Per germline, CDR1 SGHTA and CDR2 FQGTGA. This CDR3 is 15 amino acids long. The CDR3 nucleotides read TGTGCCAGCAGCTCAACGGCCTCAGGGGTGGAGACCCAGTACTTC. It specifies CASSSTASGVETQYF. Full variable domain (outside the CDR3, taken from reference TRBV7-3 and TRBJ2-5): GAGVSQTPSNKVTEKGKYVELRCDPISGHTALYWYRQSLGQGPEFLIYFQGTGAADDSGLPNDRFFAVRPEGSVSTLKIQRTERGDSAVYLCASSSTASGVETQYFGPGTRLLVL.

The chain employs TRBV6-5 and TRBJ2-1; D gene uncertain. The CDR3 loop spans 16 amino acids. Germline lookup yields CDR1 MNHEY and CDR2 SVGAGI. V was shortened by 0 bases and J by 3 bases, with 12 bases between the two germline ends. CDR3 sequence reads: CASSYSKNSGYNEQFF. For the CDR3, the DNA is TGTGCCAGCAGTTACTCGAAAAATTCGGGCTACAATGAGCAGTTCTTC.

This clone was counted many times. The chain has TRBV10-3 and TRBJ2-4; the D gene is possibly TRBD1 (6 bases). This CDR3 is built from 15 residues. With 3 bases removed from V and 6 bases from J, the gap between germline ends came to 15 bases. Germline V gene data show CDR1 as ENHRY and CDR2 as SYGVKD. Written as DNA, the CDR3 is TGTGCCATCAGTGAATCAGACAGGAGTGGAAACATTCAGTACTTC. Translated, it gives CAISESDRSGNIQYF.

This clone was found a few times. The rearrangement joins TRBV25-1 to TRBJ2-7; D assignment may be TRBD1 or TRBD2 (5 bases each). The germline V and J ends were trimmed by 6 bases and 6 bases, with 12 bases remaining between them. The CDR3 covers 12 residues. Germline-derived CDR1 and CDR2 are MGHDK and SYGVNS. CDR3 in amino acids: CASSRDVGEQYF. The CDR3 DNA reads TGTGCCAGCAGCAGGGACGTGGGCGAGCAGTACTTC.

V gene TRBV5-6 combines with J gene TRBJ1-3; D gene unclear. The CDR3 runs 15 residues. Per the germline V gene, CDR1 is SGHDT and CDR2 is YYEEEE. V gave up 1 base and J gave up 3 bases, with 11 bases separating them. DNA for the CDR3: TGTGCCAGCAGCTTGATGGGGAGCAGTGGAAACACCATATATTTT. Residues: CASSLMGSSGNTIYF.

There are a few counts of this clone. This chain uses TRBV10-3 with TRBJ2-1; 8 nucleotides align to TRBD2. This CDR3 region has 15 residues. Germline V lookup: CDR1 ENHRY, CDR2 SYGVKD. V trimming: 2 bases; J trimming: 4 bases; junction bases outside the gene matches: 4. CDR3 DNA sequence: TGTGCCATCAGTGAGACTAGCGGTTATTACAATGAGCAGTTCTTC. This encodes CAISETSGYYNEQFF.

This clone showed up just a few times. Given the absence of the conserved phenylalanine or tryptophan at the CDR3 end, a read error is likely. The chain combines TRBV5-4 with TRBJ1-1; D not certain. Trimming removed 5 bases from V and 1 base from J, with 9 bases in between. The CDR3 consists of 13 residues. CDR1 SGHNT and CDR2 YYREEE come from the germline V gene (reference sequence). The CDR3 loop reads CASSSQENTEAFL. The CDR3 DNA reads as TGTGCCAGCAGTTCCCAGGAGAACACTGAAGCTTTCCTT.

This chain links TRBV6-6 with TRBJ2-1; weak D call: TRBD1 (6 bases). CDR3 size: 14 residues. CDR1 MNHNY and CDR2 SVGAGI come from the germline V gene (reference sequence). The ends were cut back, 10 bases at V and 2 bases at J, with 15 bases in the middle. Here the CDR3 reads CATKGGTTYNEQFF. CDR3 bases: TGTGCCACCAAAGGGGGAACCACCTACAATGAGCAGTTCTTC.

The chain combines TRBV11-2 with TRBJ1-4, with D maybe TRBD1 (5 bases). The CDR3 is 12 residues long. Trimming pared 5 bases from V and 10 bases from J, leaving 11 bases between. Germline CDR1 is SGHAT and CDR2 is FQNNGV. Written as DNA, the CDR3 is TGTGCCAGCAGCGGGGCCATGGGAAAACTGTTTTTT. It codes for CASSGAMGKLFF.

Remarks on this clone: Different DNA sequences within this sample yield the same CDR3. The genes are TRBV28 and TRBJ2-5; no definite D call. There are 12 residues in the CDR3. V was trimmed by 5 bases and J by 1 base, leaving 5 bases between them. Germline V gene lookup returns CDR1 MDHEN and CDR2 SYDVKM. In DNA, the CDR3 is TGTGCCAGCAGTCGGATCCAAGAGACCCAGTACTTC. Residues: CASSRIQETQYF. The full variable domain, with the rest looked up from reference TRBV28 and TRBJ2-5, is DVKVTQSSRYLVKRTGEKVFLECVQDMDHENMFWYRQDPGLGLRLIYFSYDVKMKEKGDIPEGYSVSREKKERFSLILESASTNQTSMYLCASSRIQETQYFGPGTRLLVL.

The V call is TRBV5-1, the J call TRBJ2-5; possibly TRBD2 for D (6 bases). Germline assignment: CDR1 SGHRS and CDR2 YFSETQ. The CDR3 length is 14 residues. The V gene lost 7 bases and the J gene lost 0 bases, with 13 bases spanning the gap. This chain's CDR3 is CASRPGTHQETQYF. The CDR3 DNA reads TGCGCCAGCCGGCCCGGGACTCACCAAGAGACCCAGTACTTC.

A word on this clone: Sequence at one end of the junction differs from germline and may be a read error. The rearrangement joins TRBV4-1 to TRBJ1-3, with D uncertain. CDR1 and CDR2 from the germline V gene are MGHRA and YSYEKL. CDR3 length: 16 residues. CDR3 amino acids: CASGQGSRSSGNTIYF. In DNA, the CDR3 is TGCGCCAGCGGCCAAGGGTCGAGAAGCTCTGGAAACACCATATATTTT.

The chain carries TRBV29-1 and TRBJ1-5; D possibly corresponds to TRBD1 (5 bases). CDR3 size: 13 residues. Germline CDR1 is SQVTM and CDR2 is ANQGSEA. V shed 7 bases and J shed 6 bases, with 16 bases lying between them. This chain's CDR3 is CSATPGRGQPQHF. CDR3 bases: TGCAGCGCTACCCCGGGTAGGGGTCAGCCCCAGCATTTT.

This clone was counted only a few times. The V gene is TRBV7-2, the J gene TRBJ1-1, with 8 bases that match TRBD1. With 6 bases clipped from V and 0 bases from J, the junction kept 6 bases outside the gene matches. The CDR3 length is 15 residues. The V gene's germline CDR1 is SGHTA and CDR2 FQGNSA. CDR3 residues: CASRDRTGLNTEAFF. CDR3 bases: TGTGCCAGCAGGGATAGGACAGGGCTGAACACTGAAGCTTTCTTT.

This clone has just a few counts. This chain joins TRBV27 and TRBJ2-3, with D unresolved. Germline CDR1 is MNHEY and CDR2 is SMNVEV (reference sequence). The CDR3 consists of 13 residues. Trimming took off 3 bases at V and 5 bases at J, with 9 bases between the two ends. Here the CDR3 reads CASSLLGRDTQYF. CDR3 coding DNA: TGTGCCAGCAGTTTGCTAGGACGAGATACGCAGTATTTT.